These 18 T cell receptor beta chains were all obtained from the same sample, sequenced in a study of Graves' ophthalmopathy and Graves' hyperthyroidism. TCR beta CDR3 regions were amplified from RNA transcripts. HTBI primers primed a first-round RT-PCR, and a second-round multiplex PCR followed. TCRdb ran MiXCR on the multiplex PCR reads and lists one entry per CDR3 protein. Of hundreds of thousands of distinct CDR3 sequences listed, around 40% are singletons. The sequencing input was peripheral blood. Receptors were obtained from an adult man with Graves' ophthalmopathy.

This clonotype was picked up one time. The chain uses TRBV9 and TRBJ2-7; 7 bases are a match to TRBD2. Germline CDR1 SGDLS, CDR2 YYNGEE. V gave up 0 bases and J gave up 5 bases; unmatched junction bases: 8. This CDR3 is built from 15 residues. In DNA, the CDR3 is TGTGCCAGCAGCGTAGCTGCGGGAGACCCCCACGAGCAGTACTTC. Protein: CASSVAAGDPHEQYF.

In this sample, this clonotype turned up many times. The chain combines TRBV15 with TRBJ2-6; 10 nucleotides agree with TRBD1. Germline V CDR1 and CDR2: LNHNV, YYDKDF (reference sequence). The CDR3 extends over 17 amino acids. V was clipped by 0 bases and J by 2 bases; unmatched bases: 1. The CDR3 coding sequence is TGTGCCACCAGCAGAGAGACAGGGGGCACTGGGGCCAACGTCCTGACTTTC. Protein: CATSRETGGTGANVLTF. Drawing the rest from reference TRBV15 and TRBJ2-6, the complete variable domain is DAMVIQNPRYQVTQFGKPVTLSCSQTLNHNVMYWYQQKSSQAPKLLFHYYDKDFNNEADTPDNFQSRRPNTSFCFLDIRSPGLGDTAMYLCATSRETGGTGANVLTFGAGSRLTVL.

The chain couples TRBV4-1 to TRBJ2-5; no definite D call. V shed 0 bases and J shed 5 bases, with 7 bases lying between them. Germline V CDR1 and CDR2: MGHRA, YSYEKL. The CDR3 runs 13 residues. CDR3 nucleotide sequence: TGCGCCAGCAGCCAAGATGAACGGGAGACCCAGTACTTC. Residues: CASSQDERETQYF.

Notes on this clonotype: A much larger clone lies one base from this, so it may be a read error. J is TRBJ1-1 and V is TRBV20-1, with D perhaps TRBD1 (5 bases). Germline V gene data show CDR1 as DFQATT and CDR2 as SNEGSKA (reference sequence). This CDR3 is 12 amino acids long. Trimming shortened V by 3 bases and J by 3 bases, and 8 bases separated the two germline ends. CDR3 region: CSARGGYTEAFF. DNA of the CDR3: TGCAGTGCTAGGGGGGGGTACACTGAAGCTTTCTTT.

Concerning this clonotype: This clone may be a read error of a much larger clone one base away. The chain combines TRBV29-1 with TRBJ2-7, with a possible D match to TRBD1 (6 bases). The J call may be mistaken, given a closer DNA end match to TRBJ2-1. There are 12 residues in the CDR3. The V gene's germline CDR1 is SQVTM and CDR2 ANQGSEA. For the CDR3, the DNA is TGCAGCGTTGAAGAGGGACATTACGAGCAGTTCTTC. It specifies CSVEEGHYEQFF.

The chain recombines TRBV6-5 with TRBJ1-4, with no clear D. Between the trimmed V and J ends, which lost 0 bases and 8 bases, there was a span of 4 bases. The germline V gene has CDR1 MNHEY and CDR2 SVGAGI. The CDR3 totals 12 residues. The CDR3 reads CASSYSAEKLFF. The CDR3, as DNA: TGTGCCAGCAGTTACTCGGCGGAAAAACTGTTTTTT.

Of note for this clonotype: The junction differs from germline at one of its ends, possibly a read error. The V gene is TRBV10-3, the J gene TRBJ1-3; D may be TRBD1 (5 bases). CDR1 and CDR2 (germline): ENHRY, SYGVKD. The CDR3 totals 15 residues. The CDR3 coding sequence is TGTGCCAGCAGTTACCTGGGGCGGGCTGGAAACACCATATATTTT. It specifies CASSYLGRAGNTIYF.

The V gene is TRBV20-1, the J gene TRBJ1-1, with 10 nucleotides matching TRBD1. The germline V gene has CDR1 DFQATT and CDR2 SNEGSKA (reference sequence). The CDR3 covers 16 residues. The junction had 11 bases not matched to a gene; V was cut back by 3 bases and J by 4 bases. CDR3 residues: CSARTGGSLGPTEAFF. CDR3 nucleotides: TGCAGTGCTAGGACAGGGGGCTCTTTAGGTCCCACTGAAGCTTTCTTT.

This clonotype was observed at least ten times. The rearrangement uses TRBV7-8 and TRBJ2-7; D not resolved. This CDR3 region has 13 residues. Trimming took off 1 base at V and 5 bases at J, with 9 bases between the two ends. The germline V gene has CDR1 SGHVS and CDR2 FQNEAQ. The chain's CDR3 is CASSLGRGNEQYF. CDR3 coding DNA: TGTGCCAGCAGCTTAGGTCGCGGTAACGAGCAGTACTTC.

This clonotype was counted at least ten times. The V and J genes are TRBV10-3 and TRBJ1-6, with a weak D call TRBD1 (5 bases). Germline assignment: CDR1 ENHRY and CDR2 SYGVKD. V was pared by 5 bases and J by 6 bases, with 11 bases between. The CDR3 length is 14 residues. CDR3 DNA sequence: TGTGCCATCAGTAAGGAGGGGACTAATTCACCCCTCCACTTT. Its translation is CAISKEGTNSPLHF.

This clonotype occurred a few times. The chain uses TRBV6-2 or TRBV6-3 and TRBJ1-2; D unresolved. Germline V CDR1 and CDR2: MNHEY, SVGEGT. Trimming removed 7 bases from V and 8 bases from J, with 17 bases in between. The CDR3 is made up of 13 amino acids. The CDR3 sequence: CASTTGEYRGYTF. The CDR3, as DNA: TGTGCCAGCACCACCGGTGAATATAGAGGCTACACCTTC.

This clonotype has more than one count but fewer than ten. V is TRBV28 and J is TRBJ1-2; tentatively, D is TRBD1 (5 bases). Per the germline V gene, CDR1 is MDHEN and CDR2 is SYDVKM. V shed 2 bases and J shed 4 bases, with 8 bases lying between them. This CDR3 region has 13 residues. DNA of the CDR3: TGTGCCAGCAGTTTAGCGGGGACCTATGGCTACACCTTC. Encoded protein: CASSLAGTYGYTF.

This clonotype has only a few counts. This chain connects TRBV20-1 to TRBJ2-7; weak D call: TRBD2 (6 bases). The CDR3 contains 14 residues. V was pared by 4 bases and J by 3 bases, with 16 bases between. In germline, CDR1 is DFQATT, CDR2 SNEGSKA (reference sequence). The CDR3: CSATAPGENYEQYF. CDR3 sequence (DNA): TGCAGTGCTACCGCCCCGGGAGAAAACTACGAGCAGTACTTC.

The chain carries TRBV19 and TRBJ1-2; TRBD1 agrees at 7 bases. The CDR3 spans 11 residues. Germline CDR1 and CDR2: LNHDA and SQIVND (reference sequence). Losses at the gene ends were 8 bases for V and 10 bases for J; bases not matched to a gene: 7. The DNA for the CDR3 is TGTGCCAGTCACAGGGGCGGCGACTACACCTTC. It codes for CASHRGGDYTF.

This clonotype was detected once. The genes are TRBV7-6 and TRBJ2-6, with D perhaps matching TRBD2 (6 bases). From germline, CDR1 is SGHVS and CDR2 FNYEAQ. The V end was cut by 5 bases, the J end by 3 bases, with 20 bases between. There are 18 residues in the CDR3. DNA for the CDR3: TGTGCCAGCAGCGTTGAGCAGGGAGGTCTCCTTGGGGCCAACGTCCTGACTTTC. It codes for CASSVEQGGLLGANVLTF.

This clonotype was found a few times. The rearrangement joins TRBV4-3 to TRBJ2-2; no definite D call. The V gene lost 5 bases and the J gene lost 6 bases, with 22 bases spanning the gap. Germline V CDR1 and CDR2: LGHNA, YSLEER. This CDR3 contains 17 residues. The CDR3 DNA reads as TGCGCCAGCAGCTTGGCCGGTAGGGTCACTTACGCCGGGGAGCTGTTTTTT. Protein: CASSLAGRVTYAGELFF.

At least ten counts were recorded for this clonotype. V usage is TRBV19 and J usage is TRBJ1-1; 9 positions agree with TRBD1. Germline V gene lookup returns CDR1 LNHDA and CDR2 SQIVND (reference sequence). CDR3 length: 14 amino acids. The ends lost 5 bases at V and 10 bases at J; junction bases unmatched: 11. The CDR3 sequence is CASSPTGGSPTAFF. In DNA form, the CDR3 reads TGTGCCAGTAGTCCTACAGGGGGCTCGCCGACAGCTTTCTTT.

As regards this clonotype: Just one base apart from a much larger clone, this may be a read error. CDR3 sequence reads: CASSYPSGRVQETQYF. CDR3 nucleotides: TGTGCCAGCAGCTATCCTAGCGGGAGGGTCCAAGAGACCCAGTACTTC. The chain joins TRBV7-6 to TRBJ2-5; 12 nucleotides align to TRBD2. Germline loops: CDR1 SGHVS, CDR2 FNYEAQ. This CDR3 is 16 amino acids long. Germline trimming cut 4 bases from V and 1 base from J; bases unmatched to any gene: 4.